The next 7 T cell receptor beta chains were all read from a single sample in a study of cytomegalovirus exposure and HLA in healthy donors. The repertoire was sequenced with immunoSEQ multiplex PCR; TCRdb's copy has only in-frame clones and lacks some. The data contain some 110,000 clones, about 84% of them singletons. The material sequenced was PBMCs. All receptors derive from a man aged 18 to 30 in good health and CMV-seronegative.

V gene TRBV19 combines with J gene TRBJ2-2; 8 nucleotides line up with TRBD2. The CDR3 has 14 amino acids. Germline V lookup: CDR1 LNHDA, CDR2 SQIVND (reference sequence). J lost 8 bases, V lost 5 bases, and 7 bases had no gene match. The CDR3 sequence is CASSFEREFGELFF. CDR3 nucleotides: TGTGCCAGTAGTTTCGAGCGGGAGTTTGGGGAGCTGTTTTTT. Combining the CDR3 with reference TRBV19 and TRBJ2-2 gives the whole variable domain DGGITQSPKYLFRKEGQNVTLSCEQNLNHDAMYWYRQDPGQGLRLIYYSQIVNDFQKGDIAEGYSVSREKKESFPLTVTSAQKNPTAFYLCASSFEREFGELFFGEGSRLTVL.

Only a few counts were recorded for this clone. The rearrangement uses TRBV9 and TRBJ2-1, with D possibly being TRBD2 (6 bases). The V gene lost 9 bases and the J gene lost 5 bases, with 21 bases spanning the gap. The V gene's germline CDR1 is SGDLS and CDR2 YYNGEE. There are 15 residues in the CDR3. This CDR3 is CATSRRDRFHNEQFF. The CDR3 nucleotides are TGTGCCACCTCGCGGCGGGATCGCTTTCACAATGAGCAGTTCTTC.

The CDR3 coding sequence is TGTGCCAGCAGGCAACAGGGGGCGACAGATACGCAGTATTTT. It yields the protein CASRQQGATDTQYF. The chain recombines TRBV6-1 with TRBJ2-3, with TRBD1 identical over 9 bases. The junction had 4 bases not matched to a gene; V was cut back by 6 bases and J by 3 bases. CDR1 and CDR2 from the germline V gene are MNHNS and SASEGT. The CDR3 is 14 amino acids.

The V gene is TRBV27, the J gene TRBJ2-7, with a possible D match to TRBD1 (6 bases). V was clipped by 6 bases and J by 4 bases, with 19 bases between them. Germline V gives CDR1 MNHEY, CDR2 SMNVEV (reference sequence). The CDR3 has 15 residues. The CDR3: CASSPGADRHYEQYF. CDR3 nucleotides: TGTGCCAGCAGCCCAGGGGCCGATCGGCATTACGAGCAGTACTTC.

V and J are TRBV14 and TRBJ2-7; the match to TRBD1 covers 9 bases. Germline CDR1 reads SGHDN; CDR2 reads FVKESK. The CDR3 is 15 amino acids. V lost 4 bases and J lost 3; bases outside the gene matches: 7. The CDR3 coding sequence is TGTGCCAGCAGCCTGGGCCAGGGACAGGGCTACGAGCAGTACTTC. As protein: CASSLGQGQGYEQYF. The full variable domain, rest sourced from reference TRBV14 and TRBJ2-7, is EAGVTQFPSHSVIEKGQTVTLRCDPISGHDNLYWYRRVMGKEIKFLLHFVKESKQDESGMPNNRFLAERTGGTYSTLKVQPAELEDSGVYFCASSLGQGQGYEQYFGPGTRLTVT.

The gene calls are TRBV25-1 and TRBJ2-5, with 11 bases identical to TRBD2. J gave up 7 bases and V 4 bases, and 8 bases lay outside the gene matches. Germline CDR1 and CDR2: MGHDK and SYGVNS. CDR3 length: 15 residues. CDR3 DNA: TGTGCCAGCAGTGTAGCGGGAGGGCCCTCGGGGACCCAGTACTTC. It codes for CASSVAGGPSGTQYF.

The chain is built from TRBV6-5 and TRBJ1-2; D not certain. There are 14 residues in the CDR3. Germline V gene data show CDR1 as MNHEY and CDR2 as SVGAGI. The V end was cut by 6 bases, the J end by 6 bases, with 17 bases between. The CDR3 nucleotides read TGTGCCAGCAGCAACCTCGGGGTGGCGGATGGCTACACCTTC. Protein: CASSNLGVADGYTF.